One sample yielded the 9 T cell receptor beta chains listed below, sequenced in a study of CD8 T cells in ankylosing spondylitis. TCRdb redid the calling of the 5' RACE reads with MiXCR, one entry per CDR3 protein. The sample gives 250,000 to 350,000 distinct CDR3 sequences, approximately 20% of which show up once; less than 9.5% is in the top ten. Sample: blood, either unsorted or a sorted T cell fraction (not recorded which). All receptors come from a male donor with ankylosing spondylitis or in good health (not recorded which).

In regard to this clonotype: This sequence may be a read error, since a much larger clone differs from it by one base. J is TRBJ2-2 and V is TRBV7-3; maybe TRBD1 (6 bases). The CDR3 is 15 residues long. The germline gives CDR1 SGHTA, CDR2 FQGTGA. The CDR3 coding sequence is TGTGTCAGCAGCTTAATCAGGGGCTCGGGCGGGGAGCTGTTTTTT. Protein: CVSSLIRGSGGELFF. Based on the CDR3 plus reference TRBV7-3 and TRBJ2-2, the full variable domain is GAGVSQTPSNKVTEKGKYVELRCDPISGHTALYWYRQSLGQGPEFLIYFQGTGAADDSGLPNDRFFAVRPEGSVSTLKIQRTERGDSAVYLCVSSLIRGSGGELFFGEGSRLTVL.

The chain has TRBV6-1 and TRBJ1-2; 8 nucleotides match TRBD1. Trimming took 6 bases from V and 3 from J; bases not matched to a gene: 3. The CDR3 covers 13 residues. CDR1 and CDR2 from the germline V gene are MNHNS and SASEGT. CDR3 sequence (DNA): TGTGCCAGCAGACCGGACAGGGACTATGGCTACACCTTC. Translated: CASRPDRDYGYTF.

V is TRBV7-9 and J is TRBJ2-7; D uncertain. This CDR3 has 13 residues. V dropped 3 bases and J dropped 7 bases, with 13 bases sitting between them. The V gene's germline CDR1 is SEHNR and CDR2 FQNEAQ (reference sequence). The CDR3 DNA follows: TGTGCCAGCAGCTTCGGTGCGGCAAGTGAGCAGTACGTC. The encoded protein is CASSFGAASEQYV.

The gene calls are TRBV29-1 and TRBJ2-1; tentative D call: TRBD2 (6 bases). The CDR3 contains 10 residues. Germline assignment: CDR1 SQVTM and CDR2 ANQGSEA. Trimming took 5 bases from V and 9 from J, leaving 8 bases between them. The CDR3 loop reads CSVTAGEQFF. For the CDR3, the DNA is TGCAGCGTTACAGCGGGTGAGCAGTTCTTC.

This clonotype was recorded at least ten times. V usage is TRBV7-3 and J usage is TRBJ2-3; 7 nucleotides match TRBD2. The V gene end was trimmed by 1 base and the J gene end by 3 bases; junction bases not matched to a gene: 4. CDR1 is SGHTA, CDR2 FQGTGA, per germline. The CDR3 runs to 15 residues. The CDR3 nucleotides read TGTGCCAGCAGCTTAATCGGCGGGGGAACAGATACGCAGTATTTT. Residues: CASSLIGGGTDTQYF.

This clonotype occurred many times. This rearrangement joins TRBV9 to TRBJ2-2, with 7 bases fitting TRBD1. The V segment lost 4 bases and the J segment 4 bases; nucleotides outside the gene matches: 7. The CDR3 has 15 amino acids. Germline CDR1 and CDR2: SGDLS and YYNGEE. CDR3: CASSSRQGRTGELFF. CDR3 nucleotides: TGTGCCAGCAGCTCTCGACAGGGTCGCACCGGGGAGCTGTTTTTT.

This clonotype appeared a few times. The chain combines TRBV12-3 or TRBV12-4 with TRBJ1-2; D is possibly TRBD1 (5 bases). Trimming removed 0 bases from V and 8 bases from J, with 13 bases in between. This CDR3 region has 14 residues. The CDR3: CASSLARQTGGYTF. The CDR3 DNA reads TGTGCCAGCAGTTTAGCGCGACAGACGGGAGGCTACACCTTC.

This clonotype came up a few times. The rearrangement joins TRBV20-1 to TRBJ1-4, with TRBD1 matching 8 bases. The CDR3 loop spans 13 amino acids. J gave up 5 bases and V 8 bases, and 7 bases lay outside the gene matches. The germline V gene has CDR1 DFQATT and CDR2 SNEGSKA (reference sequence). The CDR3 region is CSSYRGANEKLFF. CDR3 nucleotides: TGCAGTTCCTACAGGGGGGCCAATGAAAAACTGTTTTTT.

The genes are TRBV7-8 and TRBJ1-5; 9 positions agree with TRBD1. The CDR3 spans 16 residues. Germline CDR1 is SGHVS and CDR2 is FQNEAQ. After removal of 2 bases from V and 5 bases from J, the junction contained 7 bases not matched to a gene. The CDR3 coding sequence is TGTGCCAGCAGCTTATCGGGACAGGGTGCTTATCAGCCCCAGCATTTT. Its translation: CASSLSGQGAYQPQHF.